This TCR beta chain was captured by sequencing in a study of blood T cell repertoires in COVID-19. Turning to the study itself: The study drew acute and convalescent COVID-19 samples from the United States, Italy and Spain. Nucleic acid was either cDNA or gDNA, and it came from T cells, B-cell-depleted T cells, or PBMCs.

The CDR3 has 15 residues. Germline CDR1 LGHDT, CDR2 YNNKEL (reference sequence). Trimming cost V 0 bases and J 4 bases, with 11 bases left between them. The authors' processing: The assay estimated nucleated cells by amplifying reference gene primers. Profiled with immunoSEQ multiplex PCR; TCRdb holds only in-frame clones, not every one. The DNA gave D and trimming, while V, J and clone size come from that table. The profile shows 180,000 or so clones, roughly 87% of them singletons. The clonotype comes from a woman between 45 and 60 years old with acute or convalescent COVID-19. The specimen sequenced was peripheral blood. The chain links TRBV3-1 (or the pseudogene TRBV3-2) to TRBJ2-3, with D possibly TRBD2 on 5 matching bases. The CDR3 is CASSQDLPRADTQYF. The CDR3 DNA reads as TGTGCCAGCAGCCAAGATTTACCGCGGGCAGATACGCAGTATTTT.